Listed below are T cell receptor beta chains from one sample, sequenced in a study of tumor and adjacent non-tumor tissue in lung cancer. TCRdb re-analysed the multiplex PCR reads in MiXCR, keeping a single row per CDR3 protein. The table lists fewer than 85,000 distinct CDR3 sequences, around four fifths of them singletons, with 28% in the top ten. The sequenced sample consisted of lung tumor tissue. All receptors come from a man in his fifties or sixties with non-small cell lung cancer. The CDR3 runs from the conserved cysteine through the conserved F or W. Each record gives: clone size, V gene, D gene, J gene, CDR3 DNA, CDR3 protein. D genes are given only for firm matches. Rows may omit the clone size; those that give it use once, few, many or a size class.

.	TRBV5-6	TRBD2	TRBJ2-1	TGTACCAGCAGCTTGGAGAGCGGGAGTTACAATGAGCAGTTCTTC	CTSSLESGSYNEQFF
.	TRBV11-1	.	TRBJ2-5	TGTGTCAGCAGCCTAATGGAAGAGACCCACTACTTC	CVSSLMEETHYF
.	TRBV6-6	.	TRBJ2-1	TGTGCCAACGAGAGACCGTTAAACAATGAGCAGTTCTTC	CANERPLNNEQFF
.	TRBV10-2	.	TRBJ2-7	TGTGCTAGCAGTGCAGGCGGAACCAACGAGCAGTACTTC	CASSAGGTNEQYF
many	TRBV6-5	.	TRBJ2-3	TGTGCCAGAAGTTACTCGGAAATTAGAGATACGCAGTATTTT	CARSYSEIRDTQYF
.	TRBV30	TRBD2	TRBJ2-5	TGTGCCTGGAGTGGCCCAGCGGGAGCGAAGACCCAGTACTTC	CAWSGPAGAKTQYF
.	TRBV20-1	.	TRBJ2-7	TGCAGTGGTTCAGCGGAGAATTCCTACGAGCAACACTTC	CSGSAENSYEQHF
once	TRBV20-1	.	TRBJ2-7	TGCAGAGCTGGGGAACAGGGATCTTTCCACGAGCAGTACTTC	CRAGEQGSFHEQYF
many	TRBV29-1	.	TRBJ1-4	TGCAGCGCTCGGGGGGCCCCGGAGGGCAATGAAAAACTGTTTTTT	CSARGAPEGNEKLFF
medium-sized	TRBV11-3	.	TRBJ2-2	TGTGCCAGCAGCTTAGATTTGAGCGGGGAGCTGTTTTTT	CASSLDLSGELFF
.	TRBV29-1	TRBD2	TRBJ2-7	TGCAGCGTCGGGACTGGAACTAGCGGGGGTGGGCTCGAGCAGTACTTC	CSVGTGTSGGGLEQYF
once	TRBV6-2/TRBV6-3	.	TRBJ2-7	TGTGCCAGCAGTTACCGCGACACTAACTCCTACGAGCAGTACTTC	CASSYRDTNSYEQYF
few	TRBV7-6	.	TRBJ2-2	TGTGCCAGCAGCGGATGGCGAGGGGAGCTATTTTTT	CASSGWRGELFF
.	TRBV11-1	.	TRBJ2-2	TGTGCCAGCAGCTATACTAGTGGCACCCGGGAGCTACTTTTT	CASSYTSGTRELLF
.	TRBV5-8	.	TRBJ2-1	TGTGCCAGCTGTTTTTCTCGCGGTGGTGAGCAGTTCTTC	CASCFSRGGEQFF
.	TRBV29-1	.	TRBJ2-2	TGCAGCGTGGGGGTCCTAGCGAACACCGGGGAGTTGTTTTTT	CSVGVLANTGELFF